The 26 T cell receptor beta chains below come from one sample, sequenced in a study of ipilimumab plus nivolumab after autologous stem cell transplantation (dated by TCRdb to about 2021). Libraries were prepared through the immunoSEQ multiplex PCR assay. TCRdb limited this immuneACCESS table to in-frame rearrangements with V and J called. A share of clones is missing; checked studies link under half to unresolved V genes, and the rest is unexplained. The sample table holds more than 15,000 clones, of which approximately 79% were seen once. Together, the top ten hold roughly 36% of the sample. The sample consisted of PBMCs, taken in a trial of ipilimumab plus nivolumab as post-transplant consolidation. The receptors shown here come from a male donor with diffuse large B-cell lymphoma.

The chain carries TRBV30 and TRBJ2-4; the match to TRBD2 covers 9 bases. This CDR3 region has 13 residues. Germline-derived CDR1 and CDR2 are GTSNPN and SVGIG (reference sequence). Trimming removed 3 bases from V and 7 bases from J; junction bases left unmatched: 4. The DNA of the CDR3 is TGTGCCTGGAGGCGGGAGGGGGAGAACATTCAGTACTTC. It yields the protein CAWRREGENIQYF.

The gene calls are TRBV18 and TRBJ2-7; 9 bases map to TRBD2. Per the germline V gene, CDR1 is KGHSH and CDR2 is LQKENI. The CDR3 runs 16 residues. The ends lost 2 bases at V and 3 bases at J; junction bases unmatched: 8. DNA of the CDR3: TGTGCCAGCTCACCATCGAGCGGGGGGTATATCTACGAGCAGTACTTC. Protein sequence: CASSPSSGGYIYEQYF.

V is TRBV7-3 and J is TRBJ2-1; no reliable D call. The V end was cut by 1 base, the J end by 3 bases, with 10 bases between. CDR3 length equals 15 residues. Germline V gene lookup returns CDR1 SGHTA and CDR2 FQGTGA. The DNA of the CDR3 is TGTGCCAGCAGCTTAATCGGCGGAGACTACAATGAGCAGTTCTTC. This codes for CASSLIGGDYNEQFF.

CDR3 loop: CAWSTGGDTQYF. The CDR3 DNA reads as TGTGCCTGGAGTACTGGGGGAGATACGCAGTATTTT. This chain connects TRBV30 to TRBJ2-3; the D gene could be TRBD1 or TRBD2 (5 bases each). Germline assignment: CDR1 GTSNPN and CDR2 SVGIG (reference sequence). V dropped 2 bases and J dropped 5 bases, with 8 bases sitting between them. CDR3 size: 12 residues.

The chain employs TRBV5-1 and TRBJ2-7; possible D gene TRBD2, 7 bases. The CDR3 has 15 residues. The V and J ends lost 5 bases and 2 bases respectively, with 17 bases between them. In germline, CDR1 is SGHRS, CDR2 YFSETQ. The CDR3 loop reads CASSWGGAEAYEQYF. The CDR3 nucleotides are TGCGCCAGCAGTTGGGGGGGGGCTGAGGCCTACGAGCAGTACTTC.

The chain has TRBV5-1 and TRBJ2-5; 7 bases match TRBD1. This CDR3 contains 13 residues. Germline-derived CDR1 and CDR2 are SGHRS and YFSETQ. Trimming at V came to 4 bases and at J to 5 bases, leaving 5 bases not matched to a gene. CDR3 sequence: CASSTQGSETQYF. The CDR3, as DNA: TGCGCCAGCAGCACACAGGGGAGTGAGACCCAGTACTTC.

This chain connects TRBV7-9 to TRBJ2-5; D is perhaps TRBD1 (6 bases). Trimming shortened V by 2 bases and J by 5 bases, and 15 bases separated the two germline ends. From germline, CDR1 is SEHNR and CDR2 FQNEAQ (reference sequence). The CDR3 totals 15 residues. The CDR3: CASSLFPQGRETQYF. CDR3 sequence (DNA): TGTGCCAGCAGCTTATTTCCACAGGGAAGGGAGACCCAGTACTTC.

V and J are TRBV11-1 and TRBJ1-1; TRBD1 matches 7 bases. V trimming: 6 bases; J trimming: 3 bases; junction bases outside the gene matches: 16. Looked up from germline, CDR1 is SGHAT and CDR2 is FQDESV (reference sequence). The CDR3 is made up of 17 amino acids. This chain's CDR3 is CASRGRSETGSDTEAFF. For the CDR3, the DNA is TGTGCCAGCAGGGGACGGTCGGAGACAGGGAGTGACACTGAAGCTTTCTTT.

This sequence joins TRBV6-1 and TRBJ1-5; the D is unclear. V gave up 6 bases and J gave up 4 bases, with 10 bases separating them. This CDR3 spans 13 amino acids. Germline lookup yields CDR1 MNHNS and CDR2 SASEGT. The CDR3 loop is CASRMGGNQPQHF. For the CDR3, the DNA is TGTGCCAGCAGGATGGGAGGTAATCAGCCCCAGCATTTT.

The CDR3 nucleotides are TGCGCCAGCAGGGACCTGAACACTGAAGCTTTCTTT. The encoded protein is CASRDLNTEAFF. The chain recombines TRBV5-1 with TRBJ1-1; D unclear. This CDR3 has 12 amino acids. The V gene lost 5 bases and the J gene lost 0 bases, with 5 bases spanning the gap. Germline lookup yields CDR1 SGHRS and CDR2 YFSETQ.

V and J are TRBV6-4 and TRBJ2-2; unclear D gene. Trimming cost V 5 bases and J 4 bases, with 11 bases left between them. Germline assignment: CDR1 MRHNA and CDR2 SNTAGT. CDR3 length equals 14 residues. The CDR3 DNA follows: TGTGCCAGCAGTCCATCCTCGAGCACCGGGGAGCTGTTTTTT. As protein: CASSPSSSTGELFF.

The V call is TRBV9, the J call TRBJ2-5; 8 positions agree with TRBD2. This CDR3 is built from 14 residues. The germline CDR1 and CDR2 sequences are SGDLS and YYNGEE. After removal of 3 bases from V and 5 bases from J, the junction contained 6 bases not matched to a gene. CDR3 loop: CASSAGGARETQYF. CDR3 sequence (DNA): TGTGCCAGCAGCGCCGGGGGGGCCCGGGAGACCCAGTACTTC.

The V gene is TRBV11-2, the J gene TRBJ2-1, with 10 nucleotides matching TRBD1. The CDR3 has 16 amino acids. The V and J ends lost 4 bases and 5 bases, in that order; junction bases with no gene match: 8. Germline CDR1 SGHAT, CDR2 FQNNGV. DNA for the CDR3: TGTGCCAGCAGCTGGCCCCTAGGACAGGGGGACAATGAGCAGTTCTTC. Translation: CASSWPLGQGDNEQFF.

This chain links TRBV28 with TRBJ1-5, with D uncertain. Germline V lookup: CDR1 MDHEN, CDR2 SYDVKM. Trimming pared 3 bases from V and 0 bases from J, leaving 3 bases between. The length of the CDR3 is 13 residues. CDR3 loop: CASSFGSNQPQHF. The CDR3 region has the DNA TGTGCCAGCAGTTTCGGTAGCAATCAGCCCCAGCATTTT.

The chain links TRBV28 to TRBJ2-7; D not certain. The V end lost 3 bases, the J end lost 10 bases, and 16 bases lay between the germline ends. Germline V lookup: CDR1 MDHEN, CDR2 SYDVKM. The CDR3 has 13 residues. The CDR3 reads CASSLSGVLVQYF. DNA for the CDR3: TGTGCCAGCAGTTTGTCAGGTGTCTTAGTCCAGTACTTC.

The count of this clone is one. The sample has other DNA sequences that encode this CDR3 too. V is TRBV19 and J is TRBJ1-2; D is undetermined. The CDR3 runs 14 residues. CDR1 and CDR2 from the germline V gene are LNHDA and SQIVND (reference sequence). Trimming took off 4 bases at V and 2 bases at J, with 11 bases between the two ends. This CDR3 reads CASSKQTVNYGYTF. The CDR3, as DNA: TGTGCCAGTAGTAAACAGACCGTAAACTATGGCTACACCTTC.

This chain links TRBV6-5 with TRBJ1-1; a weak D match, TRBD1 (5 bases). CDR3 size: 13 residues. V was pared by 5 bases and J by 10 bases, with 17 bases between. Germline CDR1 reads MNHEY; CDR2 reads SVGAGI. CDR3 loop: CASSPREGRGAFF. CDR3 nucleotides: TGTGCCAGCAGTCCCAGGGAGGGGCGTGGAGCTTTCTTT.

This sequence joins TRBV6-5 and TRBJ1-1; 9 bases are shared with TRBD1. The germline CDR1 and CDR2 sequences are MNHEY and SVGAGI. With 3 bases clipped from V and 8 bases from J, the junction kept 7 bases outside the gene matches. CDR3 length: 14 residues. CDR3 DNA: TGTGCCAGCAGTTATAAAAGGGACAGGGAGGAAGCTTTCTTT. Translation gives CASSYKRDREEAFF.

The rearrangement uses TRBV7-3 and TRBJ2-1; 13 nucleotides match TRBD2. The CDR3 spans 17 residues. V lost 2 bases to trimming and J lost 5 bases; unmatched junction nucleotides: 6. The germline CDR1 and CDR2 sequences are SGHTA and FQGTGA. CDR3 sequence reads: CASSLPGTSGNHNEQFF. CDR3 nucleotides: TGTGCCAGCAGCTTACCCGGGACTAGCGGGAACCACAATGAGCAGTTCTTC.

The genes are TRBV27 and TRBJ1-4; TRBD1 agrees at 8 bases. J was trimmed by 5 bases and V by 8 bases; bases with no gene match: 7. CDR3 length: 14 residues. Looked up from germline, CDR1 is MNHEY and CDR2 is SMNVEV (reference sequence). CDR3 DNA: TGTGCCAGCCGACAGGACAGGGCGAATGAAAAACTGTTTTTT. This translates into CASRQDRANEKLFF.

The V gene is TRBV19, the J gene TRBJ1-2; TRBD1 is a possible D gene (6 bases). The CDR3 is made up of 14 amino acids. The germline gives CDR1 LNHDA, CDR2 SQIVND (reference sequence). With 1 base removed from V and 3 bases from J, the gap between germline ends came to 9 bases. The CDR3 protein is CASSIAPGDYGYTF. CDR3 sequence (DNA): TGTGCCAGTAGTATAGCCCCAGGGGACTATGGCTACACCTTC.

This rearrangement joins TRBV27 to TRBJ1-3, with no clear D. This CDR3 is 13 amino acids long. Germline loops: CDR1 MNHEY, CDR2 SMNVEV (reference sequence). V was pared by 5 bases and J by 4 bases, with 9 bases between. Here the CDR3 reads CASSPHGGNTIYF. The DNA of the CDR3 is TGTGCCAGCAGTCCCCACGGAGGAAACACCATATATTTT.

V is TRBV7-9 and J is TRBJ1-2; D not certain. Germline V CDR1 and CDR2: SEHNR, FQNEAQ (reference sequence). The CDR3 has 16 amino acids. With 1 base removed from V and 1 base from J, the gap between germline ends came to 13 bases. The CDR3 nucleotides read TGTGCCAGCAGCTTAGTCCCGGCACTGGGTAACTATGGCTACACCTTC. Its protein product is CASSLVPALGNYGYTF.

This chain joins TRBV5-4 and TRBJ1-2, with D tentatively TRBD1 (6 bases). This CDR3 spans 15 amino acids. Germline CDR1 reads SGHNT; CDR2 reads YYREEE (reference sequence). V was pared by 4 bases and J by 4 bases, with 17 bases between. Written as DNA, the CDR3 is TGTGCCAGCAGCCCCCAACAGGGTGATCTCTATGGCTACACCTTC. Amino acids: CASSPQQGDLYGYTF.

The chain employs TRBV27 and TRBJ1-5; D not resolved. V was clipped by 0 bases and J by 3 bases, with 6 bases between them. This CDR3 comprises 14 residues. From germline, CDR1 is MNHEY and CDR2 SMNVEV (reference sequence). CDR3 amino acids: CASSLSWNNQPQHF. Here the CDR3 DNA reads TGTGCCAGCAGTTTATCATGGAACAATCAGCCCCAGCATTTT.

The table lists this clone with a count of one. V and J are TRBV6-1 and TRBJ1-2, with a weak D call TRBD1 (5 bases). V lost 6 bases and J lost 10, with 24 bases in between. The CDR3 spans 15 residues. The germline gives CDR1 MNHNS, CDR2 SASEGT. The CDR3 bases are TGTGCCAGCAGCGAGAATCCTTACAGGAGCCGAGTCTACACCTTC. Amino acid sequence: CASSENPYRSRVYTF.